This TCR beta chain was sequenced for a study of T cells in Graves' hyperthyroidism and ophthalmopathy. This clonotype was seen ten or more times. The source material, RNA transcripts, was used to amplify TCR beta CDR3 regions. TCR CDR3 regions were first amplified by RT-PCR with HTBI primers. TCRdb re-called the multiplex PCR reads through MiXCR, storing one row per CDR3 protein. The sample lists hundreds of thousands of distinct CDR3 sequences; about 15% were seen once. The CDR3 totals 14 residues. Germline values: CDR1 LNHDA, CDR2 SQIVND (reference sequence). V was clipped by 6 bases and J by 4 bases, with 13 bases between them. Ophthalmopathy patients had Clinical Activity Score at least 3, NOSPECS grade at least 4, duration under 3 months.

Sequences were obtained from blood. This sequence originates from a woman aged 40 to 49 with Graves' ophthalmopathy. J is TRBJ1-5 and V is TRBV19; perhaps TRBD1 as D (6 bases). CDR3 region: CASRKQGSNQPQHF. The CDR3 region has the DNA TGTGCCAGTAGGAAACAGGGCTCGAATCAGCCCCAGCATTTT.